This T cell receptor (beta chain) originates from a study of vaccination effects on CD4 cells after COVID-19. Trimming cost V 6 bases and J 2 bases, with 14 bases left between them. This CDR3 contains 15 residues. The germline CDR1 and CDR2 sequences are LNHDA and SQIVND (reference sequence). With respect to this clone: Antigen specificity is unknown.

Measured with immunoSEQ multiplex PCR; TCRdb has only the in-frame clones, and not every one. The sample carries around 63,000 clones, over 70% recorded once. Antigen-specific CD4+ T cells expanded by the ViraFEST assay with viral peptide pools were then sequenced. Following an approximately ten-day culture, CD4+ T cells were purified. Each vaccine recipient was nucleocapsid antibody negative and had no prior SARS-CoV-2 infection. The V and J genes are TRBV19 and TRBJ1-5; possibly TRBD1 for D (6 bases). This clonotype was sampled from a human donor who received a COVID-19 vaccine. The material was CD4+ T cells from PBMCs cultured with HCoV-OC43 spike peptides, obtained before COVID-19 vaccination. Sample subset: HCoV-OC43 spike overlapping peptide pool stimulation. The CDR3 region has the DNA TGTGCCAGTAGCCCGGACAGTCGGGGCAATCAGCCCCAGCATTTT. Translation: CASSPDSRGNQPQHF.